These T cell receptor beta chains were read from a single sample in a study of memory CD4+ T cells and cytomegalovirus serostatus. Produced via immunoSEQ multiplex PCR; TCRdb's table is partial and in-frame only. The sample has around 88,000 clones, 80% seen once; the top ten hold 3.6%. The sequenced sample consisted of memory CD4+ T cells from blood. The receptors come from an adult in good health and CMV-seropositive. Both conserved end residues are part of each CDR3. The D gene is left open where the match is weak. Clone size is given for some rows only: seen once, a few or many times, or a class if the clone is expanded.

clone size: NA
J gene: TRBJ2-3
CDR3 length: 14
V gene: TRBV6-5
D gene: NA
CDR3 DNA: TGTGCCACCCGGGCATCACTTAGGGCAGATACGCAGTATTTT
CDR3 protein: CATRASLRADTQYF

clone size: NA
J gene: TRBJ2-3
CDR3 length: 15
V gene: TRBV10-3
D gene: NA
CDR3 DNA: TGTGCCATCAGTGAACGACCCCCCGAAACAGATACGCAGTATTTT
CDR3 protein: CAISERPPETDTQYF

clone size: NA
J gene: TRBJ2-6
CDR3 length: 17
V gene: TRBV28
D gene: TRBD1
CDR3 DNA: TGTGCCAGCAGTTTACGGACAGGGTACTCTGGGGCCAACGTCCTGACTTTC
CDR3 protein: CASSLRTGYSGANVLTF

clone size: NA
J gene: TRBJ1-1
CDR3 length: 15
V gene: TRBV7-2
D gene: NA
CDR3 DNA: TGTGCCAGCAGCTTATACGGTATCAGGCGGACTGAAGCTTTCTTT
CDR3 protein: CASSLYGIRRTEAFF

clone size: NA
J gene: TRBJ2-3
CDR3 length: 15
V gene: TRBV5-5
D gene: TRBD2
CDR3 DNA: TGTGCCAGCAGCTTGGGGGGGAGGGACACAGATACGCAGTATTTT
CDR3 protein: CASSLGGRDTDTQYF

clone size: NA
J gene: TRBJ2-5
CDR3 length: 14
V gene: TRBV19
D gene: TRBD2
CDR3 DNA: TGTGCCACCGGGGCTAGCCCGGGAGGGGAGACCCAGTACTTC
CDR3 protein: CATGASPGGETQYF

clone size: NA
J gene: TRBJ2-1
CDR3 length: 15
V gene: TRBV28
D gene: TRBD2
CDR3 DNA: TGTGCCAGCAGTTTACTGCGGGAGGGCCGAAATGAGCAGTTCTTC
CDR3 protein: CASSLLREGRNEQFF

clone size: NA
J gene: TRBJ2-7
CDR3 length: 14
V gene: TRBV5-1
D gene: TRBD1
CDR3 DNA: TGCGCCAGCAGTCCCGGGGACAGCTCCTACGAGCAGTACTTC
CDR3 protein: CASSPGDSSYEQYF

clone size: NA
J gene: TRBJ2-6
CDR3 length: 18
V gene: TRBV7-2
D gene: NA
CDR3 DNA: TGTGCCAGCAGCTTAGCGCGGCAGGCACTCTCTGGGGCCAACGTCCTGACTTTC
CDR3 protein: CASSLARQALSGANVLTF

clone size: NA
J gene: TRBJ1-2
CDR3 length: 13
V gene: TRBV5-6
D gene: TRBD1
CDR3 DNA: TGTGCCAGCAGCTTGTCCAGGGACAGTGGCTACACCTTC
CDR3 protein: CASSLSRDSGYTF

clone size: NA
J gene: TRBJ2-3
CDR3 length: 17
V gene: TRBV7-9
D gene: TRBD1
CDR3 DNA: TGTGCCAGCAGCTTAGGGGCAGGGGGCCAGATTTCGGATACGCAGTATTTT
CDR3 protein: CASSLGAGGQISDTQYF

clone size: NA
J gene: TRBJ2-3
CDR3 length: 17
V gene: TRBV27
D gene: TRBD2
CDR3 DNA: TGTGCCAGAAGAATAAAGCTAGCGGAAACGTACACAGATACGCAGTATTTT
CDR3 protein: CARRIKLAETYTDTQYF

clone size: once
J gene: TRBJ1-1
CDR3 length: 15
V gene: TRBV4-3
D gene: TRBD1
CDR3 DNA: TGCGCCAGCAGCCAAGGACAGGGGGTCGTCACTGAAGCTTTCTTT
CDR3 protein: CASSQGQGVVTEAFF

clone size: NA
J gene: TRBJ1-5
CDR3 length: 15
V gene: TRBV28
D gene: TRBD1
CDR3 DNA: TGTGCCAGCAGGCGGGGACAGGTCCCCAATCAGCCCCAGCATTTT
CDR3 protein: CASRRGQVPNQPQHF

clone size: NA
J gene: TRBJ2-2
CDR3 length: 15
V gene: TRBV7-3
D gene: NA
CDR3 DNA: TGTGCCAGCAGCTTTACGGCAGGGGCCTCCGGGGAGCTGTTTTTT
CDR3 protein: CASSFTAGASGELFF

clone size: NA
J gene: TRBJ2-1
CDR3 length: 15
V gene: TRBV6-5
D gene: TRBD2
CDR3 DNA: TGTGCCAGCCGACGCGCGTCGGGAGGCTGGAATGAGCAGTTCTTC
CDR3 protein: CASRRASGGWNEQFF

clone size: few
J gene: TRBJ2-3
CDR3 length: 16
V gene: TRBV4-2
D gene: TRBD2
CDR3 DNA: TGTGCCAGCAGCCAAGATCGAGCGGGAGGGCCAGATACGCAGTATTTT
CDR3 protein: CASSQDRAGGPDTQYF

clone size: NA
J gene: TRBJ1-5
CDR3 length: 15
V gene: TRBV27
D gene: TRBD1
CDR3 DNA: TGTGCCAGCAGTTTGAATACAGGGGCGGGTCAGCCCCAGCATTTT
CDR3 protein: CASSLNTGAGQPQHF

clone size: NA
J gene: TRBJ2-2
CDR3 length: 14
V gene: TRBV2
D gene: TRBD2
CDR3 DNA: TGTGCCAGCACCCTCGGGGGGGACACCGGGGAGCTGTTTTTT
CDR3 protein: CASTLGGDTGELFF

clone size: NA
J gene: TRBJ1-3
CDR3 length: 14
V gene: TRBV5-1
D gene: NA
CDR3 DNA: TGCGCCAGCAGCGAGGACACCTCTGGAAACACCATATATTTT
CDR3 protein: CASSEDTSGNTIYF

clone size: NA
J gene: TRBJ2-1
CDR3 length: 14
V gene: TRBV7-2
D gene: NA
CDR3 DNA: TGTGCCAGCAGCTTTATGGAGGCCGTGAATGAGCAGTTCTTC
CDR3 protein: CASSFMEAVNEQFF

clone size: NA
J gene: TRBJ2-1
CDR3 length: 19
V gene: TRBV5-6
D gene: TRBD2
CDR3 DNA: TGTGCCAGCAGTTCTCAGACTAGCGGGAGGGCCGGCGCCTACAATGAGCAGTTCTTC
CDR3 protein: CASSSQTSGRAGAYNEQFF

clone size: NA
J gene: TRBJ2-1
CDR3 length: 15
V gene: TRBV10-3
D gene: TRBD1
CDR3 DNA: TGTGCCATCAGGAACGGACAGGGCTTTTACAATGAGCAGTTCTTC
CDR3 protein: CAIRNGQGFYNEQFF

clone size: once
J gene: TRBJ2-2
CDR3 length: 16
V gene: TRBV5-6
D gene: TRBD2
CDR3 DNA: TGTGCCAGCAGCTTGGGTTCCCGACTAGCGGCCGGGGAGCTGTTTTTT
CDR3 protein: CASSLGSRLAAGELFF

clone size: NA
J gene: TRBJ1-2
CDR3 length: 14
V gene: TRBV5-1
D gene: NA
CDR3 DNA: TGCGCCAGCAGCTTGGATCAGGGCATCTATGGCTACACCTTC
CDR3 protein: CASSLDQGIYGYTF

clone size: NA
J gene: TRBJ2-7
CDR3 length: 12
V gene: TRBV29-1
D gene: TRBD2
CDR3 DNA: TGCAGCGTTTCGGGGGGGAGCTACGAGCAGTACTTC
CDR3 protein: CSVSGGSYEQYF

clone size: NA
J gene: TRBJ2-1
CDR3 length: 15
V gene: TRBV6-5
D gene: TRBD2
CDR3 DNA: TGTGCCAGCAGTCTAAGCGGGAGGGCAGACAATGAGCAGTTCTTC
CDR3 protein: CASSLSGRADNEQFF

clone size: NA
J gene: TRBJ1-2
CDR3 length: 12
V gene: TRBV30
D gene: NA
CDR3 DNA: TGTGCCTGGAGTTGGGGAAACTATGGCTACACCTTC
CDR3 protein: CAWSWGNYGYTF

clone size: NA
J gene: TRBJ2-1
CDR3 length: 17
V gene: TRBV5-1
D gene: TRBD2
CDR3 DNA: TGCGCCAGCAGCTCTTCACGGACTAGCGGGGGTTACAATGAGCAGTTCTTC
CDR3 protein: CASSSSRTSGGYNEQFF

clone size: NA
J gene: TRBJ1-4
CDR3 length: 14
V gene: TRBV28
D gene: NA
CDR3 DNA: TGTGCCAGCAGTTCCTTTGGGGGGCGTGAAAAACTGTTTTTT
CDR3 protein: CASSSFGGREKLFF

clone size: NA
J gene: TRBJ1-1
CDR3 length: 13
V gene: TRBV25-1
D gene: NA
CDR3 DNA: TGTGCCAGCAGCCTGCAGGCAAACACTGAAGCTTTCTTT
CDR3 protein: CASSLQANTEAFF

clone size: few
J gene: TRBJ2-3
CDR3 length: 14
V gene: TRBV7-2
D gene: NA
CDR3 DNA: TGTGCCAGCAGCTTAGTGCGGAGCACAGATACGCAGTATTTT
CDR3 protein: CASSLVRSTDTQYF

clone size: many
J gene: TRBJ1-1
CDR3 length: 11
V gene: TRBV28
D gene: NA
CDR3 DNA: TGTGCGGCCGTCATGAACACTGAAGCTTTCTTT
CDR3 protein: CAAVMNTEAFF

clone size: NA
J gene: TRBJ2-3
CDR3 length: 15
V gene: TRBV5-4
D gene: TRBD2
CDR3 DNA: TGTGCCAGCAGCACTGGACTAGGAATTACAGATACGCAGTATTTT
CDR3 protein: CASSTGLGITDTQYF

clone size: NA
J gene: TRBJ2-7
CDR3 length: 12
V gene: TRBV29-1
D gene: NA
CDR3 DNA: TGCAGCGTTAGGGCGACGGCCTACGAGCAGTACTTC
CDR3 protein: CSVRATAYEQYF

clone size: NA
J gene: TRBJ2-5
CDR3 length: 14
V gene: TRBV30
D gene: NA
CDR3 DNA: TGTGCCTGGAGTCCAGGACCGTACCAAGAGACCCAGTACTTC
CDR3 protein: CAWSPGPYQETQYF

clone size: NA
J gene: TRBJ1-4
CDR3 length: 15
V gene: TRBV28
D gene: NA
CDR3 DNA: TGTGCCAGCAGTGTTATCGGGACGGATAATGAAAAACTGTTTTTT
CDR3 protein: CASSVIGTDNEKLFF

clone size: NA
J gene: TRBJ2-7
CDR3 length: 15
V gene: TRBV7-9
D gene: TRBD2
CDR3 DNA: TGTGCCAGCAGCTTAGCCCTTAGCGGGAGAAACGAGCAGTACTTC
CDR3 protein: CASSLALSGRNEQYF

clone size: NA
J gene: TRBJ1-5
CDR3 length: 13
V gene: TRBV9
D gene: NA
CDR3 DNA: TGTGCCAGCAGCGTAGCGTTACAACAGCCCCAGCATTTT
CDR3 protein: CASSVALQQPQHF

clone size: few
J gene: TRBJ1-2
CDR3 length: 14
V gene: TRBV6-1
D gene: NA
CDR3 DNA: TGTGCCAGCACAGAGCCCCAGACGTCCTATGGCTACACCTTC
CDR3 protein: CASTEPQTSYGYTF

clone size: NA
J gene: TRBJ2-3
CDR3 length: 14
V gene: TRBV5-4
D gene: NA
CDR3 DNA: TGTGCCAGCAGCTTGCCAGGCGATTCAGATACGCAGTATTTT
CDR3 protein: CASSLPGDSDTQYF

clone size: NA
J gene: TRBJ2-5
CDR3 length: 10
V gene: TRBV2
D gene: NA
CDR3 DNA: TGTGCCAGCAGTCGAGAGACCCAGTACTTC
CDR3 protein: CASSRETQYF

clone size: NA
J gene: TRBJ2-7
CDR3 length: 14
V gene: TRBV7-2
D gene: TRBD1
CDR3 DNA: TGTGCCAGCAGCCCCGACAGGGGGGGTTACGAGCAGTACTTC
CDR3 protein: CASSPDRGGYEQYF

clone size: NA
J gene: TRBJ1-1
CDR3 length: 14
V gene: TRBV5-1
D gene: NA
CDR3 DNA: TGCGCCAGCAGCTTGTTACCGGGCGGGACTGAAGCTTTCTTT
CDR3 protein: CASSLLPGGTEAFF

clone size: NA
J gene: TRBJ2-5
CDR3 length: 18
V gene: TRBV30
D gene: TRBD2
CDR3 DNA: TGTGCCTGGAGTGTAGGGCTAGCGGGAAGAGGGTTCCAAGAGACCCAGTACTTC
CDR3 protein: CAWSVGLAGRGFQETQYF

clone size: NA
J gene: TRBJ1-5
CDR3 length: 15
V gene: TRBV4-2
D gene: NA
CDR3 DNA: TGTGCCAGCAGCCAAGATCAGGGTATCAATCAGCCCCAGCATTTT
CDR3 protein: CASSQDQGINQPQHF

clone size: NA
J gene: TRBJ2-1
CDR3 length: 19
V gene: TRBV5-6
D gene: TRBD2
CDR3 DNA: TGTGCCAGCAGCTATCTAACTAGCGGGAGGGAGGGCCCCTACAATGAGCAGTTCTTC
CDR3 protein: CASSYLTSGREGPYNEQFF

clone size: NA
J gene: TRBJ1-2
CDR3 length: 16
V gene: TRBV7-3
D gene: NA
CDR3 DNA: TGTGCCAGCAGCCAAGGGCCCGTGGGAGGGAGCTATGGCTACACCTTC
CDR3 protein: CASSQGPVGGSYGYTF

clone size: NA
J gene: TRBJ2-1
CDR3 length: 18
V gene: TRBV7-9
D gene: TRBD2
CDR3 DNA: TGTGCCAGCAGCTTGGGGGGGACTAGCGGGTATTCCTACAATGAGCAGTTCTTC
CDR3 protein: CASSLGGTSGYSYNEQFF

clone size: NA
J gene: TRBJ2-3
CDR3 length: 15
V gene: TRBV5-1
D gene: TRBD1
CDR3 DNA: TGCGCCAGCAGCTTAACGACAGGGACCACAGATACGCAGTATTTT
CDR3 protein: CASSLTTGTTDTQYF

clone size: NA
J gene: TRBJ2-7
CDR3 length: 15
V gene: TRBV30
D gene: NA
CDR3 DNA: TGTGCCTGGATCCGGCTGGTTGGAGCCTCCTACGAGCAGTACTTC
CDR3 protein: CAWIRLVGASYEQYF

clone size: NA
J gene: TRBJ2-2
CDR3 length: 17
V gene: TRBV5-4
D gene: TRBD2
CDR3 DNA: TGTGCCAGCAGCCCCACTAGCGGGAGTTACTTAACCGGGGAGCTGTTTTTT
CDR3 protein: CASSPTSGSYLTGELFF

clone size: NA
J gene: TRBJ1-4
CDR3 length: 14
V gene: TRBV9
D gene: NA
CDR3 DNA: TGTGCCAGCAGCGTAACGGGAACAGGGGAAAAACTGTTTTTT
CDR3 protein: CASSVTGTGEKLFF

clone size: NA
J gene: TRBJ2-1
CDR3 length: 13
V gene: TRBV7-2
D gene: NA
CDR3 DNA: TGTGCCAGCAGCTTTGAATTCTACAATGAGCAGTTCTTC
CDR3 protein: CASSFEFYNEQFF

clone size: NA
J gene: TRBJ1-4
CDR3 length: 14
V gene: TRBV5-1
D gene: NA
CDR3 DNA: TGCGCCAGCAGCCCCGAGGGGAGGGCTGAAAAACTGTTTTTT
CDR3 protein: CASSPEGRAEKLFF